This T cell receptor beta chain was documented in a study of cytomegalovirus exposure and HLA in healthy donors. Study-level background: A data release that came early held some 84 million unique TCRs from HLA-typed donors. Study outcomes and limitations: Presence/absence analyses rested on an assumption that sequencing depth was roughly uniform across donors.

The CDR3 is made up of 17 amino acids. CDR1 and CDR2 from the germline V gene are MNHNS and SASEGT. The trim removed 0 bases at V and 7 bases at J, leaving 7 bases unmatched. The PCR had 60 Vbeta and 13 Jbeta primers. The table came from immunoSEQ multiplex PCR; TCRdb's copy has only in-frame clones and leaves some out. The sample lists roughly 280,000 clones, under 80% seen once, with approximately 2.1% in the top ten. Comment on this clone: What it binds is not known.

The chain links TRBV6-1 to TRBJ1-4; 11 bases map to TRBD1. The sequencing sample was made of PBMCs. The sequence was obtained from a female donor in good health and CMV-seronegative. The CDR3 sequence: CASSEAGWDRGIEKLFF. CDR3 sequence (DNA): TGTGCCAGCAGTGAAGCGGGGTGGGACAGGGGGATTGAAAAACTGTTTTTT.